The T cell receptor (beta chain) under discussion was sequenced for a study of T cell repertoires in cytomegalovirus infection. Study conclusions and caveats: HLA-C-restricted CMV clonotypes gave the most frequent clonotype in two of eight donors. Using cumulative public TCR beta family frequency, the authors identified those who carried CMV together with the relevant HLA.

Germline CDR1 DFQATT, CDR2 SNEGSKA (reference sequence). CDR3 length: 17 amino acids. The V and J ends lost 2 bases and 0 bases, in that order; junction bases with no gene match: 10. TCRdb itself ran the reads through MiXCR, one entry per CDR3 protein. The sample lists 490,000 or so distinct CDR3 sequences, 11% occurring once. This clonotype was counted many times. What it recognizes is unknown. This chain links TRBV20-1 with TRBJ1-5; TRBD1 agrees at 7 bases. The sequenced sample consisted of PBMCs. The sequence derives from a human donor in good health (CMV status not recorded). Some clones in this sample may be carry-over from other donors' samples. DNA for the CDR3: TGCAGTGCTAGATTGGCAGGGGGAGGGTATAGCAATCAGCCCCAGCATTTT. Its translation: CSARLAGGGYSNQPQHF.